This T cell receptor (beta chain) was identified in a study of OX40 agonist ivuxolimab in advanced cancers. Overall study context: Ivuxolimab, which is an agonistic anti-OX40 (CD134) antibody, was administered to the patients. Previous treatment with anti-PD-1, anti-PD-L1 or anti-CTLA-4 therapy was allowed; over 35% had received some.

On this clone: Antigen unknown.

Study-level points and caveats: Low normalized T-cell clonal expansion was also seen in some nonresponders.

The CDR3 length is 14 residues. The V gene lost 7 bases and the J gene lost 3 bases, with 15 bases spanning the gap. The germline V gene encodes CDR1 SNHLY and CDR2 FYNNEI. Sequencing was performed with immunoSEQ multiplex PCR; in TCRdb, only in-frame clones are kept and a portion is missing. The table records more than 65,000 clones, about 85% of them present only once. The genes are TRBV2 and TRBJ1-1, with D unresolved. The input for sequencing was CD4+ or CD8+ T cells sorted from blood, taken in a trial of the OX40 agonist ivuxolimab. This clonotype was obtained from an adult with an advanced solid tumor such as melanoma, head and neck, liver or kidney cancer. The CDR3 nucleotides are TGTGCCAGCACCGTGCGAGGTACCGACACTGAAGCTTTCTTT. Translating gives CASTVRGTDTEAFF. Filled out from reference TRBV2 and TRBJ1-1, the complete variable domain reads EPEVTQTPSHQVTQMGQEVILRCVPISNHLYFYWYRQILGQKVEFLVSFYNNEISEKSEIFDDQFSVERPDGSNFTLKIRSTKLEDSAMYFCASTVRGTDTEAFFGQGTRLTVV.